The present T cell receptor (beta chain) was sequenced within a study of blood T cell repertoires in COVID-19 (dated by TCRdb to 2019 to 2021). As for the study more broadly: Collaborator samples came from the United States, Italy and Spain and covered acute and convalescent phases of COVID-19. A de-identified subject ID, COVID-19 status, age in years and sex were almost always included in the sample metadata. The material from the prospective study consisted of cDNA or gDNA derived from T cells, B-cell-depleted T cells, or PBMCs. Where available, HLA class I and class II types were obtained from metadata supplied by the sample provider rather than from assay-based typing. The repertoires were released in a freely available public database intended as a resource for research on the immune response to SARS-CoV-2. Samples came from the ongoing ImmuneRACE study (first 160 participants) plus 1,254 subjects from 6 global collaborators. Deeply sampled blood TCRbeta repertoires from subjects exposed to, actively infected with, or recovered from COVID-19 were included in the dataset.

Whole blood was collected in K2EDTA tubes by collaborating institutions according to the institutions' own protocols. For TCRbeta analysis, collaborators shipped samples in one of three forms: frozen whole blood, isolated PBMCs, or DNA extracted from either of those sample types. The research as a whole found: The amount of clinical and demographic metadata varied by source and participant and was provided uncurated.

Via the germline V gene, CDR1 is SGHAT and CDR2 FQNNGV. Relative to germline, V is 3 bases shorter and J is 5 bases shorter, with 26 bases between their ends. Taken from cysteine to phenylalanine, the CDR3 has 19 residues. The CDR3 DNA has 57 bases and is translated from base 1. The immunoSEQ Assay, a bias-controlled multiplex PCR, was used to amplify TCRbeta CDR3 regions from genomic DNA. From the authors' description of their analysis: The number of nucleated cells in each sample was estimated from the amplification of reference gene primers within the assay. Sequence reads were collapsed and filtered to measure the absolute abundance of every unique TCRbeta CDR3 rearrangement. For each sample, productive Simpson clonality was calculated as the square root of Simpson's diversity index across productive rearrangements. The source is immuneACCESS, and TCRdb retained only in-frame sequences with V and J called. Part of the clones is not carried over; for the studies checked, unresolved V genes explain less than half of this, and the remainder is unexplained. V, J and clone size derive from that table, while D and trimming were established from the DNA sequence. The sample records under 300,000 clones, around 80% of which are singletons. Less than 6.5% of the sample is held by the ten biggest clonotypes.

This clone was recorded only once. The target of this receptor is not known. Base qualities are not recorded, but no much larger clone differs from it by a single base. This receptor was identified in a human donor in a cohort sampled during active COVID-19. Sequenced material: peripheral blood. Recombination linked TRBV11-2 to TRBJ2-1; TRBD1 is a weak D gene call, 6 bases matching. The nucleotide sequence is TGTGCCAGCAGCTTTAGAGGGGGTGGATCTAACCCACTAGACAATGAGCAGTTCTTC. Its protein is CASSFRGGGSNPLDNEQFF.